This T cell receptor (beta chain) is drawn from a study of beta chain features in type 1 diabetes. This CDR3 comprises 15 residues. With 6 bases clipped from V and 4 bases from J, the junction kept 11 bases outside the gene matches. CDR1 is MDHEN and CDR2 is SYDVKM in the germline V gene. The isolated RNA, all of it, was reverse transcribed, so expressed TCRB transcripts were what got sequenced. Average reads for naive, central memory and regulatory T cell samples were roughly 3.4 million. Libraries were prepared by immunoSEQ multiplex PCR; TCRdb keeps only in-frame clonotypes and omits some of them. Counted here are some 40,000 clones, approximately 49% occurring once; the ten biggest clones make up 0.6% to 0.85%.

The chain is built from TRBV28 and TRBJ2-7; TRBD2 matches 8 bases. The source of this sequence is a woman between 18 and 29 years old in good health. Sequencing was done on a sample of central memory CD4+ T cells from blood. CDR3 nucleotide sequence: TGTGCCAGCAGCTTTAGCGGGATCGATATATACGAGCAGTACTTC. Translating gives CASSFSGIDIYEQYF.